This TCR beta chain emerged from a study of cytomegalovirus exposure and HLA in healthy donors. Study information: An analysis done earlier identified 100 million to 140 million unique TCR beta sequences from about 179 million T cells. General study findings and limits: Serostatus for CMV was the only available immune exposure information. V- and J-gene trimming in TCR beta was tied to a missense DCLRE1C variant by an analysis performed later. Across donors, presence/absence analyses took sequencing depth to be roughly uniform.

Trimming took 2 bases from V and 2 from J, leaving 10 bases between them. Germline V CDR1 and CDR2: ENHRY, SYGVKD. The CDR3 loop spans 14 amino acids. A word on this clone: Its antigen remains unknown.

PCR used 60 Vbeta primers and 13 Jbeta primers. The repertoire was sequenced with immunoSEQ multiplex PCR; TCRdb's copy has only in-frame clones and lacks some. This table has roughly 200,000 clones, 83% appearing once. V is TRBV10-3 and J is TRBJ2-7; D uncertain. Sequences were obtained from PBMCs. The TCR was taken from a man aged 40-55 years in good health and CMV-seropositive. CDR3 sequence (DNA): TGTGCCATCAGTGAGGCCAGTCTGACCTACGAGCAGTACTTC. It is translated as CAISEASLTYEQYF.